The table lists the clone carrying this T cell receptor beta chain with many counts. Cells sorted as Tregs were CD4+, CD25+ and CD127-/low. TCRdb analysed the 5' RACE reads with MiXCR anew, one entry per CDR3 protein. Of roughly 42,000 distinct CDR3 sequences listed, around 20% are singletons. Sequenced material: Tregs sorted from blood. This sequence was found in a female donor with breast cancer.

The CDR3 DNA sequence: TGTGCCAGCAGCTCGCAGGTGGGTAGCGGCTACGAGCAGTACTTC. Protein: CASSSQVGSGYEQYF. The chain uses TRBV5-4 and TRBJ2-7; D is possibly TRBD2 (6 bases). Germline V CDR1 and CDR2: SGHNT, YYREEE (reference sequence). Trimming removed 3 bases at V and 3 bases at J, with 16 bases between. The CDR3 is 15 amino acids.